What follows are 21 T cell receptor beta chains derived from one specimen sequenced in a study of T cells after yellow fever vaccination. Each CDR3 protein is one row after TCRdb ran MiXCR on the 5' RACE reads. The sample has some 340,000 distinct CDR3 sequences, about 10% seen once. The source material was CD4+ T cells sorted from PBMCs, sampled 45 days after the yellow fever booster vaccination. These receptors were obtained from a man younger than 35 who received the YFV17D yellow fever vaccine.

This clonotype was counted only a few times. The rearrangement links TRBV7-9 to TRBJ1-2, with D tentatively TRBD1 (6 bases). There are 13 residues in the CDR3. V was pared by 5 bases and J by 0 bases, with 7 bases between. Germline values: CDR1 SEHNR, CDR2 FQNEAQ (reference sequence). This CDR3 is CASSQGPNYGYTF. CDR3 bases: TGTGCCAGCAGCCAGGGGCCTAACTATGGCTACACCTTC.

The chain uses TRBV24-1 and TRBJ1-2; 9 positions match TRBD1. The V gene's germline CDR1 is KGHDR and CDR2 SFDVKD. There are 13 residues in the CDR3. V gave up 7 bases and J gave up 8 bases; unmatched junction bases: 7. The CDR3 DNA reads as TGTGCCACCAGACCCCGGACAGGGGAAGGCTACACCTTC. It codes for CATRPRTGEGYTF.

The V and J genes are TRBV5-1 and TRBJ1-6; D gene unclear. The CDR3 totals 15 residues. Germline V gene data show CDR1 as SGHRS and CDR2 as YFSETQ. V dropped 2 bases and J dropped 7 bases, with 13 bases sitting between them. The CDR3 DNA is TGCGCCAGCAGCTTATCCCTCGATTGGAATTCACCCCTCCACTTT. Amino acid sequence: CASSLSLDWNSPLHF.

This clonotype was seen many times. The rearrangement links TRBV12-3 or TRBV12-4 to TRBJ1-2; D is undetermined. V lost 5 bases and J 9 bases, leaving 13 bases between the germline ends. The CDR3 has 12 residues. The CDR3 region is CASSQDVTCYTF. The DNA for the CDR3 is TGTGCCAGCAGTCAGGACGTAACCTGCTACACCTTC.

This clonotype occurred a few times. This CDR3 is CASSRGLAVTDTQYF. The CDR3 DNA reads as TGTGCCAGCAGTAGAGGACTAGCGGTCACAGATACGCAGTATTTT. The chain is built from TRBV6-2 or TRBV6-3 and TRBJ2-3; 10 positions match TRBD2. V gave up 5 bases and J gave up 2 bases; unmatched junction bases: 4. Germline-derived CDR1 and CDR2 are MNHEY and SVGEGT. The CDR3 spans 15 residues.

A few counts support this clonotype. The V call is TRBV5-4, the J call TRBJ1-2; D perhaps matches TRBD1 (5 bases). The CDR3 runs 13 residues. Germline V gene data show CDR1 as SGHNT and CDR2 as YYREEE (reference sequence). The germline V and J ends were trimmed by 4 bases and 12 bases, with 19 bases remaining between them. In DNA, the CDR3 is TGTGCCAGCAGCCCCGACAGCACAAGCGAGAACACCTTC. Amino acids: CASSPDSTSENTF.

The table lists this clonotype with a few counts. The genes are TRBV5-5 and TRBJ2-3; tentatively, D is TRBD1 (5 bases). Germline CDR1 and CDR2: SGHKS and YYEKEE (reference sequence). There are 14 residues in the CDR3. V was cut by 1 base and J by 2 bases, with 8 bases left in between. In DNA form, the CDR3 reads TGTGCCAGCAGCTTGCCCAGGGACACAGATACGCAGTATTTT. Translating gives CASSLPRDTDTQYF.

The chain combines TRBV20-1 with TRBJ2-5; 9 bases match TRBD2. CDR1 DFQATT and CDR2 SNEGSKA come from the germline V gene (reference sequence). The CDR3 runs 14 residues. After removal of 3 bases from V and 3 bases from J, the junction contained 5 bases not matched to a gene. DNA for the CDR3: TGCAGTGCTAGGGCTAGCGGGGCAAAAGAGACCCAGTACTTC. Protein product: CSARASGAKETQYF.

In its sample, this clonotype was seen a few times. The chain links TRBV6-6 to TRBJ1-1; possibly TRBD1 for D (6 bases). This CDR3 is 13 amino acids long. The germline gives CDR1 MNHNY, CDR2 SVGAGI (reference sequence). Trimming left V 2 bases short and J 9 bases short, with 13 bases between. The CDR3 sequence: CASSYLTGMKAFF. Here the CDR3 DNA reads TGTGCCAGCAGTTACCTCACAGGGATGAAAGCTTTCTTT.

This clonotype was seen repeatedly, ten times or more. The chain carries TRBV10-3 and TRBJ2-7; D remains unclear. The V and J ends lost 4 bases and 1 base respectively, with 17 bases between them. Germline values: CDR1 ENHRY, CDR2 SYGVKD. CDR3 length: 16 amino acids. CDR3 amino acids: CAISVSPRTPSYEQYF. CDR3 coding DNA: TGTGCCATCAGTGTCTCTCCTCGGACCCCGTCCTACGAGCAGTACTTC.

This chain links TRBV7-2 with TRBJ1-6, with D uncertain. Trimming shortened V by 5 bases and J by 4 bases, and 6 bases separated the two germline ends. This CDR3 contains 13 residues. CDR1 SGHTA and CDR2 FQGNSA come from the germline V gene. The CDR3 DNA follows: TGTGCCAGCAGCGTGTCATATAATTCACCCCTCCACTTT. Its protein product is CASSVSYNSPLHF.

In its sample, this clonotype was seen a few times. The genes are TRBV25-1 and TRBJ2-1; 7 bases line up with TRBD1. The CDR3 is 16 residues long. V lost 5 bases, J lost 5 bases, and 12 bases stayed unmatched. Germline CDR1 is MGHDK and CDR2 is SYGVNS. In nucleotides, the CDR3 is TGTGCCAGCAGTCATCAGAGGGGGCGATGGGACAATGAGCAGTTCTTC. It yields the protein CASSHQRGRWDNEQFF.

This clonotype was found a few times. The chain combines TRBV11-2 with TRBJ2-3; D possibly corresponds to TRBD1 (5 bases). The V and J ends lost 5 bases and 7 bases respectively, with 13 bases between them. This CDR3 spans 13 amino acids. In germline, CDR1 is SGHAT, CDR2 FQNNGV. The CDR3 sequence: CASSPDIFNTQYF. The CDR3 DNA reads TGTGCCAGCAGCCCGGACATCTTCAATACGCAGTATTTT. Full variable domain (missing parts from reference TRBV11-2 and TRBJ2-3): EAGVAQSPRYKIIEKRQSVAFWCNPISGHATLYWYQQILGQGPKLLIQFQNNGVVDDSQLPKDRFSAERLKGVDSTLKIQPAKLEDSAVYLCASSPDIFNTQYFGPGTRLTVL.

The chain combines TRBV18 with TRBJ2-3; the D gene is possibly TRBD2 (5 bases). With 6 bases removed from V and 0 bases from J, the gap between germline ends came to 13 bases. The CDR3 has 15 amino acids. CDR1 and CDR2 from the germline V gene are KGHSH and LQKENI. The CDR3: CASSQRLPSTDTQYF. CDR3 DNA: TGTGCCAGCTCCCAGCGGCTTCCTAGCACAGATACGCAGTATTTT. The full variable domain, rest sourced from reference TRBV18 and TRBJ2-3, is NAGVMQNPRHLVRRRGQEARLRCSPMKGHSHVYWYRQLPEEGLKFMVYLQKENIIDESGMPKERFSAEFPKEGPSILRIQQVVRGDSAAYFCASSQRLPSTDTQYFGPGTRLTVL.

The chain couples TRBV7-9 to TRBJ2-7; no reliable D call. Germline CDR1 and CDR2: SEHNR and FQNEAQ (reference sequence). The V and J ends lost 5 bases and 6 bases respectively, with 20 bases between them. The CDR3 is 15 residues long. CDR3: CASSPLTRTATEQYF. For the CDR3, the DNA is TGTGCCAGCAGCCCCTTAACCCGGACGGCGACCGAGCAGTACTTC.

V is TRBV5-6 and J is TRBJ2-3; D unclear. The V end was cut by 0 bases, the J end by 5 bases, with 7 bases between. CDR1 is SGHDT, CDR2 YYEEEE, per germline. The CDR3 is 13 amino acids. CDR3 amino acids: CASSLDRQDTQYF. The CDR3 DNA reads as TGTGCCAGCAGCTTGGACAGACAAGATACGCAGTATTTT.

The chain recombines TRBV7-2 with TRBJ2-3; D unresolved. This CDR3 contains 15 residues. Looked up from germline, CDR1 is SGHTA and CDR2 is FQGNSA. V dropped 2 bases and J dropped 4 bases, with 13 bases sitting between them. CDR3 DNA: TGTGCCAGCAGCTTATATAGGTTGCCAGCAGATACGCAGTATTTT. Translated, it gives CASSLYRLPADTQYF.

The genes are TRBV7-9 and TRBJ1-4; a possible D gene is TRBD1 (6 bases). V lost 5 bases, J lost 8 bases, and 15 bases lay in between. The CDR3 loop spans 14 amino acids. Germline V gene lookup returns CDR1 SEHNR and CDR2 FQNEAQ (reference sequence). Here the CDR3 reads CASSPPGAGEKLFF. CDR3 DNA sequence: TGTGCCAGCAGCCCCCCGGGGGCTGGAGAAAAACTGTTTTTT.

The J gene is TRBJ2-3, the V gene TRBV9; 9 bases fit TRBD2. V trimming: 0 bases; J trimming: 2 bases; junction bases outside the gene matches: 4. The CDR3 length is 16 residues. From germline, CDR1 is SGDLS and CDR2 YYNGEE. The CDR3 reads CASSVGAGGNTDTQYF. For the CDR3, the DNA is TGTGCCAGCAGCGTAGGTGCGGGGGGGAACACAGATACGCAGTATTTT.

V gene TRBV9 combines with J gene TRBJ2-7, with D perhaps matching TRBD1 (5 bases). The CDR3 extends over 15 amino acids. Germline CDR1 SGDLS, CDR2 YYNGEE. Trimming pared 1 base from V and 3 bases from J, leaving 14 bases between. CDR3 residues: CASSVKTAPLYEQYF. CDR3 bases: TGTGCCAGCAGCGTAAAGACAGCTCCCCTCTACGAGCAGTACTTC. Using reference TRBV9 and TRBJ2-7 for the parts outside the CDR3, the full variable domain is DSGVTQTPKHLITATGQRVTLRCSPRSGDLSVYWYQQSLDQGLQFLIQYYNGEERAKGNILERFSAQQFPDLHSELNLSSLELGDSALYFCASSVKTAPLYEQYFGPGTRLTVT.

As to this clonotype: The junction does not match germline at one end; this may be a read error. CDR3 bases: TGTGCTAGCAGCCGGGTCTTGGGTCAAGAGACCCAGTACTTC. It encodes CASSRVLGQETQYF. V gene TRBV7-7 combines with J gene TRBJ2-5; D is uncertain. In germline, CDR1 is SSHAT, CDR2 FNYEAQ (reference sequence). The CDR3 is 14 residues long.